This T cell receptor beta chain was captured by sequencing in a study of blood T cell repertoires in COVID-19. Study information: COVID-19 samples, acute and convalescent, were from the United States, Italy and Spain. In each case, the material was cDNA or gDNA derived from T cells, B-cell-depleted T cells, or PBMCs.

This clone was recorded once. In the source study's methods: From reference gene primer amplification, estimates of nucleated cell counts were derived. Repertoires were generated with immunoSEQ multiplex PCR, while TCRdb's copy carries only in-frame clones and drops some. V and J calls and clone size are given by that table; D and trimming were obtained from the DNA. The repertoire holds a few hundred thousand clones, with 83% as singletons. The V gene's germline CDR1 is MDHEN and CDR2 SYDVKM. This CDR3 is 13 amino acids long. With V trimmed by 6 bases and J by 3 bases, 4 bases remained unmatched. Sequencing input: peripheral blood. The rearrangement links TRBV28 to TRBJ2-5; 7 positions match TRBD1. The clonotype comes from a man aged 55 to 70 who had recovered from COVID-19. The CDR3 sequence: CASSQGQEETQYF. CDR3 nucleotides: TGTGCCAGCAGCCAAGGACAGGAAGAGACCCAGTACTTC.